This T cell receptor (beta chain) was retrieved from a study of low-dose radiotherapy and immunotherapy resistance in tumors. This clonotype was observed at least ten times. cDNA synthesis used a TRAV/TRBV-specific primer set for both chains. Using a constant-region primer together with a V-primer adapter, TCRs were subjected to around 20 PCR cycles of amplification. Researchers amplified the isolated mRNA using in vitro transcription. TCRdb redid the calling of the reads with MiXCR, one entry per CDR3 protein. The sample consists of under 110,000 distinct CDR3 sequences, 20% to 25% of them appearing once. Time point meaning: after trial treatment. Treatment denoted: LDRT plus nivolumab, ipilimumab, low-dose cyclophosphamide and aspirin (RACIN trial). Germline V gene lookup returns CDR1 ENHRY and CDR2 SYGVKD. Trimming stripped 6 bases from V and 7 bases from J, with 15 bases between. The CDR3 consists of 13 residues.

The V call is TRBV10-3, the J call TRBJ1-2; D is perhaps TRBD1 (5 bases). The clonotype comes from a male donor with prostate cancer. This sample comprised PBMCs, obtained after low-dose radiotherapy plus immunotherapy. In DNA, the CDR3 is TGTGCCATCAGGAAGGAAGGGGCGTCTGGCTACACCTTC. It codes for CAIRKEGASGYTF.